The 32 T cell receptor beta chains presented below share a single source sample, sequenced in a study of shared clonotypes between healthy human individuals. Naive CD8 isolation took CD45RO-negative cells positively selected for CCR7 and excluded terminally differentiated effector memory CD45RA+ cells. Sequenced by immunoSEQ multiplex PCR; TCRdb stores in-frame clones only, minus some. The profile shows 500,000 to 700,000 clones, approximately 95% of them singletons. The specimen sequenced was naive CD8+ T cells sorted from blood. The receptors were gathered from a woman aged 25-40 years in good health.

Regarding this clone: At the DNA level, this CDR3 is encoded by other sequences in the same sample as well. CDR3 sequence (DNA): TGTGCCAGCAGCACGTACAATGAGCAGTTCTTC. Amino acids: CASSTYNEQFF. The rearrangement joins TRBV28 to TRBJ2-1; D gene ambiguous. The germline gives CDR1 MDHEN, CDR2 SYDVKM. The CDR3 is 11 residues long. V shed 6 bases and J shed 4 bases, with 4 bases lying between them.

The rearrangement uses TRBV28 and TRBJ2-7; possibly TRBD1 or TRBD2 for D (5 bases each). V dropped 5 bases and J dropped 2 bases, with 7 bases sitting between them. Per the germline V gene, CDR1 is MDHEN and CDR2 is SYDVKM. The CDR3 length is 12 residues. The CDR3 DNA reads TGTGCCAGCAGTGGGGGACCCTACGAGCAGTACTTC. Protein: CASSGGPYEQYF.

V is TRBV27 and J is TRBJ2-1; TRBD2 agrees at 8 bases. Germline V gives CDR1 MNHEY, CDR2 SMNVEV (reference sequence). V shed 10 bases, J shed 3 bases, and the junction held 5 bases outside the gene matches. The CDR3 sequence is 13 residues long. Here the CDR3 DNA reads TGTGCCATCCACCGGGGGGGCTACAATGAGCAGTTCTTC. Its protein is CAIHRGGYNEQFF.

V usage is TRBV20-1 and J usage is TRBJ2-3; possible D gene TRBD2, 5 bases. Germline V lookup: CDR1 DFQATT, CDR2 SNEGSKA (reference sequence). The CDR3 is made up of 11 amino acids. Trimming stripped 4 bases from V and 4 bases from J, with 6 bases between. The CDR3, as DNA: TGCAGTGCTACCGGGGCAGATACGCAGTATTTT. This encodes CSATGADTQYF.

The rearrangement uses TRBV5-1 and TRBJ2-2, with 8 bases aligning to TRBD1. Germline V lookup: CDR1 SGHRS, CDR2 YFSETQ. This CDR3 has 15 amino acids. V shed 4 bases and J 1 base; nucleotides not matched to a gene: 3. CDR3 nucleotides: TGCGCCAGCAGCGCCGGGACAGGGAACACCGGGGAGCTGTTTTTT. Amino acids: CASSAGTGNTGELFF.

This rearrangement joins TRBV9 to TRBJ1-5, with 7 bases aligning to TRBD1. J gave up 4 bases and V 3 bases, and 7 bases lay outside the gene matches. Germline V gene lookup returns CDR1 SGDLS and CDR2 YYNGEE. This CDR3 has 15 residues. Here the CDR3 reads CASSASTGDNQPQHF. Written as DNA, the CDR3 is TGTGCCAGCAGCGCCTCCACAGGGGATAATCAGCCCCAGCATTTT.

CDR3 amino acids: CASNFRMGGELFF. CDR3 nucleotides: TGTGCCAGCAATTTTAGGATGGGAGGGGAGCTGTTTTTT. The chain joins TRBV28 to TRBJ2-2, with D uncertain. Trimming cost V 7 bases and J 8 bases, with 14 bases left between them. CDR1 MDHEN and CDR2 SYDVKM come from the germline V gene. This CDR3 spans 13 amino acids.

CDR3: CASSSAGTYYGYTF. As DNA, the CDR3 is TGTGCCAGCAGTTCAGCCGGGACATACTATGGCTACACCTTC. This chain connects TRBV28 to TRBJ1-2, with TRBD1 as a possible D gene (6 bases). This CDR3 comprises 14 residues. The V end was cut by 4 bases, the J end by 3 bases, with 12 bases between. CDR1 MDHEN and CDR2 SYDVKM come from the germline V gene.

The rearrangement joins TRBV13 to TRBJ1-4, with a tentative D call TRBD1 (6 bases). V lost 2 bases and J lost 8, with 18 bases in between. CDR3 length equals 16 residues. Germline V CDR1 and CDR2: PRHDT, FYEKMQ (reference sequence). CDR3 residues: CASSLHTGSGNEKLFF. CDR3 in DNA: TGTGCCAGCAGCTTACATACAGGGTCAGGGAACGAAAAACTGTTTTTT.

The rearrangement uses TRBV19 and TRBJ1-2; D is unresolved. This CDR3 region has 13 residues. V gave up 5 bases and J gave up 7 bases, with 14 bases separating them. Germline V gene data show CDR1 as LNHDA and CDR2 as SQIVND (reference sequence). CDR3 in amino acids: CASSRRSQFGYTF. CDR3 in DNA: TGTGCCAGTAGTCGTAGGTCCCAATTTGGCTACACCTTC. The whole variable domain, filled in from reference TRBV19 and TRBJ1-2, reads DGGITQSPKYLFRKEGQNVTLSCEQNLNHDAMYWYRQDPGQGLRLIYYSQIVNDFQKGDIAEGYSVSREKKESFPLTVTSAQKNPTAFYLCASSRRSQFGYTFGSGTRLTVV.

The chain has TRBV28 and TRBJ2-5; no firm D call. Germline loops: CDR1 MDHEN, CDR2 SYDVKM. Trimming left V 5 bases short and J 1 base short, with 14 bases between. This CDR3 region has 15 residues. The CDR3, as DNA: TGTGCCAGCAGTCCATCCCTCCAGACCCAAGAGACCCAGTACTTC. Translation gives CASSPSLQTQETQYF.

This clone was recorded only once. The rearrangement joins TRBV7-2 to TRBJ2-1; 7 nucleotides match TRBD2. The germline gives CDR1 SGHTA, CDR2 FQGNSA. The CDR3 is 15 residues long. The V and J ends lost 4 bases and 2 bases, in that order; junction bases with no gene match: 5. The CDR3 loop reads CASSSIAGPYNEQFF. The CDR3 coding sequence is TGTGCCAGCAGCTCCATAGCGGGTCCCTACAATGAGCAGTTCTTC.

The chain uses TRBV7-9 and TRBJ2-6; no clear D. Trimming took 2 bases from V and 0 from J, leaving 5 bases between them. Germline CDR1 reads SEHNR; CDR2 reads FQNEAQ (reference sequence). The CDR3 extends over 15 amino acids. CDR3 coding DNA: TGTGCCAGCAGCTTAATGGACTCTGGGGCCAACGTCCTGACTTTC. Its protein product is CASSLMDSGANVLTF.

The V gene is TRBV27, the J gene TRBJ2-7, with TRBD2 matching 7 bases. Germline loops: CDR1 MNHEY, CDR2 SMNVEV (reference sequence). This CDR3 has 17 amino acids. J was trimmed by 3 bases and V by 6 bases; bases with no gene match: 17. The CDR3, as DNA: TGTGCCAGCAGGGGTCTCGGGGGAGGGCCGAATATCTACGAGCAGTACTTC. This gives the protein CASRGLGGGPNIYEQYF.

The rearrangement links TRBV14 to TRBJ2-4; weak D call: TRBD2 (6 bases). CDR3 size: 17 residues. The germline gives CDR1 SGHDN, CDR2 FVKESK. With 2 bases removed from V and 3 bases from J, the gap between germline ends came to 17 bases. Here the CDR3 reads CASSQLDPGDGKNIQYF. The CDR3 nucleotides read TGTGCCAGCAGCCAATTGGACCCGGGGGACGGCAAAAACATTCAGTACTTC.

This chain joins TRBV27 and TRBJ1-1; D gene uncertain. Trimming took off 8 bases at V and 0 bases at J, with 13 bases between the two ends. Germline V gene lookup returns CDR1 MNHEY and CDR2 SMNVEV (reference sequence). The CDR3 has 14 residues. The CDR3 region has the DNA TGTGCCAGCGGCCCTGGCCTTGTGAACACTGAAGCTTTCTTT. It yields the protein CASGPGLVNTEAFF.

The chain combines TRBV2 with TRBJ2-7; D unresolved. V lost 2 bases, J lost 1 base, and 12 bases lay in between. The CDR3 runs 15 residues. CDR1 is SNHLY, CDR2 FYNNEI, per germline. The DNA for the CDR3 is TGTGCCAGCAGTGAAACGGGCCCCGCATCCTACGAGCAGTACTTC. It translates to CASSETGPASYEQYF.

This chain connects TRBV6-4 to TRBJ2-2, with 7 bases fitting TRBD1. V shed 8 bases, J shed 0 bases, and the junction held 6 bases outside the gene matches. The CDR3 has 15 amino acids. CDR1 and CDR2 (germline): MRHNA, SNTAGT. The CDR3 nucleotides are TGTGCCAGCTTCCGACAGGGCTCGAACACCGGGGAGCTGTTTTTT. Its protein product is CASFRQGSNTGELFF.

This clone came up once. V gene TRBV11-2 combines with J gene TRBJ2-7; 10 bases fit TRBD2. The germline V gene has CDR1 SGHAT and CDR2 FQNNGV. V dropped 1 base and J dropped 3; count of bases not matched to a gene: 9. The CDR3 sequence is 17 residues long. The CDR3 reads CASSLVPEGLALYEQYF. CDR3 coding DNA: TGTGCCAGCAGCTTAGTGCCGGAGGGACTAGCGCTCTACGAGCAGTACTTC.

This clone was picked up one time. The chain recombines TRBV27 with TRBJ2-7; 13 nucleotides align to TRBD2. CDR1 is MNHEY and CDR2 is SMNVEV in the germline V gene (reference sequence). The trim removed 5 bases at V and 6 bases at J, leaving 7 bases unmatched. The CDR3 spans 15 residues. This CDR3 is CASSIGTSGKGEQYF. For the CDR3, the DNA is TGTGCCAGCAGTATTGGGACTAGCGGGAAGGGCGAGCAGTACTTC.

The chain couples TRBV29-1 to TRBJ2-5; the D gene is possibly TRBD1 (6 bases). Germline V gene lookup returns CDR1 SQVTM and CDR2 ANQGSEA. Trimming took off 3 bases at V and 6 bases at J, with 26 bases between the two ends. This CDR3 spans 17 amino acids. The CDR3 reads CSVEVRVGGRQLKTQYF. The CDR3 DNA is TGCAGCGTTGAGGTGCGAGTTGGGGGCCGCCAGCTTAAGACCCAGTACTTC. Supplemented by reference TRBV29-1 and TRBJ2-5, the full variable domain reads SAVISQKPSRDICQRGTSLTIQCQVDSQVTMMFWYRQQPGQSLTLIATANQGSEATYESGFVIDKFPISRPNLTFSTLTVSNMSPEDSSIYLCSVEVRVGGRQLKTQYFGPGTRLLVL.

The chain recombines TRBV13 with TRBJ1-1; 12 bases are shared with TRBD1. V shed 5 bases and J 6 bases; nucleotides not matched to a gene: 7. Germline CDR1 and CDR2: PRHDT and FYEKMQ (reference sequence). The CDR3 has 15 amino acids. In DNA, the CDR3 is TGTGCCAGCAGCCCGAAGGGACAGGGGGCATCTGAAGCTTTCTTT. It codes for CASSPKGQGASEAFF.

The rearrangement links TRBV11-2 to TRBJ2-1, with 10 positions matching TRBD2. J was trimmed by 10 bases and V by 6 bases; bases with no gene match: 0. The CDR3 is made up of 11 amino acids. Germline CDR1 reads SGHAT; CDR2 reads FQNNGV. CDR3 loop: CASRTSGEQFF. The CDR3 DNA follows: TGTGCCAGCAGGACTAGCGGGGAGCAGTTCTTC.

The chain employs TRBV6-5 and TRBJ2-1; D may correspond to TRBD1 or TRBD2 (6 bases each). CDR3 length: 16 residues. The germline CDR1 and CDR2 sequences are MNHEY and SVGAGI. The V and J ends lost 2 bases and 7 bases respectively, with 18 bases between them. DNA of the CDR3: TGTGCCAGCAGTTACCGGGGGCCTGCGTATGGGAATGAGCAGTTCTTC. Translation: CASSYRGPAYGNEQFF.

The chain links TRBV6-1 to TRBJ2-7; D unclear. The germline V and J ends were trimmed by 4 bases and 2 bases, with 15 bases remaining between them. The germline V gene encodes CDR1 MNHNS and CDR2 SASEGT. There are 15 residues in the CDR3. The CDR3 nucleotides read TGTGCCAGCAGTGTAACAAGTTTTGACCCCTACGAGCAGTACTTC. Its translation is CASSVTSFDPYEQYF.

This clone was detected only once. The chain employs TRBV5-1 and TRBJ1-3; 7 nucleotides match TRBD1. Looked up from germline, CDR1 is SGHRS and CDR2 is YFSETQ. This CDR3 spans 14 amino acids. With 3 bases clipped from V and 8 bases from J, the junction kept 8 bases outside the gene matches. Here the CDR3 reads CASSSYRGSDTIYF. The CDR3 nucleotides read TGCGCCAGCAGCTCGTACAGGGGATCGGACACCATATATTTT.

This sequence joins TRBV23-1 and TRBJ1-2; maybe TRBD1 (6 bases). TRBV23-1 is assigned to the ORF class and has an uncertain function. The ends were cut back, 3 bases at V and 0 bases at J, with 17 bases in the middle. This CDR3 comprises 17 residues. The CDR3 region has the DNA TGCGCCAGCAGTCAGAGGGGACATCTCACTGCTAACTATGGCTACACCTTC. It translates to CASSQRGHLTANYGYTF.

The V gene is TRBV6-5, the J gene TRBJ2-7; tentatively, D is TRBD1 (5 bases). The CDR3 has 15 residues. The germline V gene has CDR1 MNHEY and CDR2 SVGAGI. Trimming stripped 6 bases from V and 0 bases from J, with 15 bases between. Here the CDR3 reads CASRDDSAPSYEQYF. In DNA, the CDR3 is TGTGCCAGCAGAGATGACAGCGCCCCCTCCTACGAGCAGTACTTC.

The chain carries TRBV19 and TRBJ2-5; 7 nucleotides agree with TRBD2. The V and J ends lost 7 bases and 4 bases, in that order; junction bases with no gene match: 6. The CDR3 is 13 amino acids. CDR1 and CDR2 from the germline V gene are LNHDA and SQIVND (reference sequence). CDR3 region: CASTTREGETQYF. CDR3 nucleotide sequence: TGTGCCAGTACCACTAGGGAGGGAGAGACCCAGTACTTC.

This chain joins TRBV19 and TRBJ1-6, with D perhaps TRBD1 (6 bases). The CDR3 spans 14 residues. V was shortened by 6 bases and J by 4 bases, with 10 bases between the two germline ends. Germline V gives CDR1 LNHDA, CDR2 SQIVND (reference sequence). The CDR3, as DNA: TGTGCCAGTAGCCGGGGGCCTTATAATTCACCCCTCCACTTT. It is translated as CASSRGPYNSPLHF. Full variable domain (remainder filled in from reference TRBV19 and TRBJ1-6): DGGITQSPKYLFRKEGQNVTLSCEQNLNHDAMYWYRQDPGQGLRLIYYSQIVNDFQKGDIAEGYSVSREKKESFPLTVTSAQKNPTAFYLCASSRGPYNSPLHFGNGTRLTVT.

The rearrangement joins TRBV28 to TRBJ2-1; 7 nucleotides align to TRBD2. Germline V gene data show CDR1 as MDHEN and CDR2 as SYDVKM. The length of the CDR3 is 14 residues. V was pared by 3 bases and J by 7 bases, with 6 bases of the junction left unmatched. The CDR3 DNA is TGTGCCAGCAGTTTTGGGGAGGGTGAAAATGAGCAGTTCTTC. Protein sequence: CASSFGEGENEQFF.

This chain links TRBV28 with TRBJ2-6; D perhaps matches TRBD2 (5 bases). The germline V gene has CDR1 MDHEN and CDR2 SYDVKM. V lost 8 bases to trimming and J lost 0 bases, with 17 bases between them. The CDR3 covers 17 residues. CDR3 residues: CASDGEGDSSGANVLTF. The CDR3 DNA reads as TGTGCCAGCGATGGAGAGGGAGATAGCTCTGGGGCCAACGTCCTGACTTTC.